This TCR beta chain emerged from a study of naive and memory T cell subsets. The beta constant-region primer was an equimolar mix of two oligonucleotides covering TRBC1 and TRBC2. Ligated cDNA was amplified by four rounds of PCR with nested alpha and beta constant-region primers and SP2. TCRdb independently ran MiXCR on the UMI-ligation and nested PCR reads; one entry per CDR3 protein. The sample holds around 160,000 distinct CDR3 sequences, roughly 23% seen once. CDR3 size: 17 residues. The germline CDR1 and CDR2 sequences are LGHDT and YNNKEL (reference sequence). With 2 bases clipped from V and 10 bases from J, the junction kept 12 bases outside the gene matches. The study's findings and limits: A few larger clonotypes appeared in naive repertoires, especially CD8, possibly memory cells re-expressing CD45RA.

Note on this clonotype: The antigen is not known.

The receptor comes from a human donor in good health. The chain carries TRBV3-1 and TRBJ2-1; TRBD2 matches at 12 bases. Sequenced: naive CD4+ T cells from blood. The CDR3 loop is CASSQNTLAGGSREQFF. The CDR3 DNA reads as TGTGCCAGCAGCCAAAACACCCTAGCGGGAGGGTCTCGGGAGCAGTTCTTC.